A few counts support the clone carrying this T cell receptor beta chain. The antigen remains undetermined. The data are from a study of T-cell reconstitution after alpha-beta-depleted transplantation in children. Points from the study as a whole: Several hundred expanded graft clones reportedly gave rise to the alpha-beta T cells present about two months after transplant. By one year post-transplant, T-cell counts and diversity largely arose from T cells that were newly produced.

TCRbeta library construction was performed incorporating unique molecular identifiers. One entry per CDR3 protein, called by TCRdb with MiXCR from the PCR reads. This table holds a few hundred thousand distinct CDR3 sequences, over 10% found once. This sample comprised PBMCs, mostly from graft donor cells, obtained 360 days after TCRalphabeta/CD19-depleted stem cell transplant. The clonotype originates from a male patient younger than 18 who had a stem cell transplant for acute myeloid leukemia, so the T cells may come from the graft donor.

CDR3 in amino acids: CSAADRAGANVLTF. DNA of the CDR3: TGCAGTGCTGCGGACAGGGCTGGGGCCAACGTCCTGACTTTC. The gene calls are TRBV20-1 and TRBJ2-6; TRBD1 aligns across 8 bases. The CDR3 contains 14 residues. Germline V CDR1 and CDR2: DFQATT, SNEGSKA (reference sequence). V was clipped by 5 bases and J by 2 bases; unmatched bases: 2.